The 9 T cell receptor beta chains listed next were all sequenced from one sample in a study of regulatory T cells in long-lasting Graves disease. Building of the TCR beta libraries involved iRepertoire HTBI primers and Arm-PCR of CDR3 regions. TCRdb called the multiplex PCR reads again in MiXCR, with one record for every CDR3 protein. The sample lists roughly 420,000 distinct CDR3 sequences; less than 20% were seen once. Time point reported: newly diagnosed GD, antithyroid drugs for less than 3 months. Scientists built the TCR library using RNA that was extracted from PBMCs. The same sample was also studied in work on T cells in Graves' hyperthyroidism and ophthalmopathy.

The sample consisted of peripheral blood mononuclear cells (PBMCs), taken at new diagnosis, from a patient treated with antithyroid drugs. The origin of the receptors is a woman between 25 and 40 years old with Graves disease.

The chain combines TRBV5-1 with TRBJ2-1; 14 bases align to TRBD2. CDR1 is SGHRS, CDR2 YFSETQ, per germline. Trimming took 0 bases from V and 5 from J; bases not matched to a gene: 16. The CDR3 totals 21 residues. CDR3 DNA: TGCGCCAGCAGCTTGGAGTCGGGTCGACTAGCGGGAGGGCCGGGGGACAATGAGCAGTTCTTC. It encodes CASSLESGRLAGGPGDNEQFF.

The V gene is TRBV6-5, the J gene TRBJ2-3; 9 bases agree with TRBD2. The CDR3 length is 18 residues. The ends lost 4 bases at V and 0 bases at J; junction bases unmatched: 11. Germline CDR1 reads MNHEY; CDR2 reads SVGAGI. Here the CDR3 reads CASSSKLGLARSTDTQYF. CDR3 sequence (DNA): TGTGCCAGCAGTTCAAAACTCGGACTAGCGCGAAGCACAGATACGCAGTATTTT.

This clonotype was counted ten times or more. The rearrangement links TRBV28 to TRBJ2-7; D call uncertain. Looked up from germline, CDR1 is MDHEN and CDR2 is SYDVKM. The ends were cut back, 8 bases at V and 2 bases at J, with 7 bases in the middle. This CDR3 has 11 amino acids. The CDR3 is CASSITYEQYF. For the CDR3, the DNA is TGTGCCAGCTCTATAACCTACGAGCAGTACTTC.

The table lists this clonotype with many counts. The rearrangement links TRBV20-1 to TRBJ2-7; 8 bases fit TRBD2. The germline V gene has CDR1 DFQATT and CDR2 SNEGSKA (reference sequence). CDR3 length: 15 amino acids. The junction had 12 bases not matched to a gene; V was cut back by 4 bases and J by 4 bases. The CDR3 reads CSANPGGGGTYEQYF. The CDR3 DNA follows: TGCAGTGCTAACCCCGGGGGCGGGGGGACTTACGAGCAGTACTTC.

This clonotype came up many times. This chain links TRBV20-1 with TRBJ2-5; 14 nucleotides line up with TRBD2. The CDR3 is 16 residues long. CDR1 DFQATT and CDR2 SNEGSKA come from the germline V gene (reference sequence). The junction had 6 bases not matched to a gene; V was cut back by 5 bases and J by 1 base. The CDR3 nucleotides read TGCAGTGCTTTGACTAGCGGGAGGGGTTTCCAAGAGACCCAGTACTTC. Translation: CSALTSGRGFQETQYF.

This clonotype was detected many times. J is TRBJ2-5 and V is TRBV24-1; a weak D match, TRBD2 (5 bases). The CDR3 runs 13 residues. The germline V and J ends were trimmed by 4 bases and 3 bases, with 8 bases remaining between them. The germline V gene has CDR1 KGHDR and CDR2 SFDVKD. CDR3 DNA: TGTGCCACCAGTGAGGGAGCGGAAGAGACCCAGTACTTC. This gives the protein CATSEGAEETQYF.

This clonotype was detected many times. The chain links TRBV11-3 to TRBJ2-3, with D hard to call. The CDR3 runs 14 residues. The germline gives CDR1 SGHNT, CDR2 YENEEA. V dropped 1 base and J dropped 0 bases, with 5 bases sitting between them. Here the CDR3 reads CASSLASSTDTQYF. In DNA, the CDR3 is TGTGCCAGCAGCTTAGCTTCAAGCACAGATACGCAGTATTTT.

This clonotype has a count of ten or more. The V call is TRBV29-1, the J call TRBJ1-1, with D perhaps TRBD1 (6 bases). The V and J ends lost 3 bases and 7 bases respectively, with 15 bases between them. CDR3 length equals 13 residues. Germline CDR1 SQVTM, CDR2 ANQGSEA. The DNA for the CDR3 is TGCAGCGTTGAGGAGGGGGTTTTTGATGAAGCTTTCTTT. Translation gives CSVEEGVFDEAFF.

V and J are TRBV6-9 and TRBJ1-1; TRBD1 agrees at 7 bases. The V and J ends lost 3 bases and 1 base, in that order; junction bases with no gene match: 8. Germline CDR1 MNHGY, CDR2 SVAAGI. The CDR3 runs 16 residues. The CDR3 spells CASSYSHRGANTEAFF. CDR3 coding DNA: TGTGCCAGCAGTTACTCACACAGGGGCGCGAACACTGAAGCTTTCTTT.